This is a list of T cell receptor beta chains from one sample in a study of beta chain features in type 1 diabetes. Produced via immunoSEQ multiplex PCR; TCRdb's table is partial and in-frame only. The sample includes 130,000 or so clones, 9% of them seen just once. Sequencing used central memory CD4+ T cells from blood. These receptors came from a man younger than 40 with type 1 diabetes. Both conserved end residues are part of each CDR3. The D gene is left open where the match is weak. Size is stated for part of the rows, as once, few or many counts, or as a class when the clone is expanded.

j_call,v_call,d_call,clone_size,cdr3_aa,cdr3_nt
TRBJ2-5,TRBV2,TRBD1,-,CATGTGVETQYF,TGTGCCACCGGGACAGGGGTGGAGACCCAGTACTTC
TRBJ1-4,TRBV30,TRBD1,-,CAWSRGQGAALAEKLFF,TGTGCCTGGAGTCGGGGACAGGGGGCGGCATTGGCAGAAAAACTGTTTTTT
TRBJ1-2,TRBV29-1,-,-,CSVVEGNYGYTF,TGCAGCGTTGTGGAGGGGAACTATGGCTACACCTTC
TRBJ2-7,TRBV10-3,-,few,CATLTEAEQYF,TGTGCCACCTTGACAGAGGCCGAGCAGTACTTC
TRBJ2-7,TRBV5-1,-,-,CASSLVTDSYEQYF,TGCGCCAGCAGCTTGGTGACAGACTCCTACGAGCAGTACTTC
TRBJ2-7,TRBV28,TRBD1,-,CASSPGTVSGYEQYF,TGTGCCAGCAGCCCGGGGACAGTGAGCGGATACGAGCAGTACTTC
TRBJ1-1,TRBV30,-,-,CAWSWGGEAFF,TGTGCCTGGAGTTGGGGAGGAGAAGCTTTCTTT
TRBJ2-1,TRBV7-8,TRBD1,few,CASSLGTGLLSAYNEQFF,TGTGCCAGCAGCTTAGGGACAGGTCTTTTGTCAGCCTACAATGAGCAGTTCTTC
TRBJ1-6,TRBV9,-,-,CASSVTRAGSPLHF,TGTGCCAGCAGCGTAACCAGGGCCGGGTCACCCCTCCACTTT
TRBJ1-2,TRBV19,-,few,CASSISDSYGYTF,TGTGCCAGTAGTATTTCAGACTCCTATGGCTACACCTTC
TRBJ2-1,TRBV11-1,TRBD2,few,CASSLAGGGNYDNEQFF,TGTGCCAGCAGCTTAGCTGGGGGGGGTAACTACGACAATGAGCAGTTCTTC
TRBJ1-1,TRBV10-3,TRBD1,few,CAVGTGGINTEAFF,TGTGCCGTCGGGACAGGGGGTATTAACACTGAAGCTTTCTTT
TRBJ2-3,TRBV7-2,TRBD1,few,CASSYQGARGDTQYF,TGTGCCAGCAGCTATCAGGGGGCGCGTGGAGATACGCAGTATTTT
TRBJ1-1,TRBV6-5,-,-,CASSYSRVGDTEAFF,TGTGCCAGCAGTTACTCGAGGGTAGGAGACACTGAAGCTTTCTTT
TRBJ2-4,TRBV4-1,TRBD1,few,CASSQGTGLKNIQYF,TGCGCCAGCAGCCAGGGGACAGGGCTCAAAAACATTCAGTACTTC
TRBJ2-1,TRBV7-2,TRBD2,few,CASNLAGGRDEQFF,TGTGCCAGCAACCTAGCGGGGGGTCGCGATGAGCAGTTCTTC
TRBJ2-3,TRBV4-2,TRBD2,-,CASSQSSGGGTDTQYF,TGTGCCAGCAGCCAATCTAGCGGGGGGGGCACAGATACGCAGTATTTT
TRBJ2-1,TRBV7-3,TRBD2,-,CASSLAGGSNYNEQFF,TGTGCCAGCAGCCTAGCGGGGGGGTCCAACTACAATGAGCAGTTCTTC
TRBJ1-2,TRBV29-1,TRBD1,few,CSGAGTDNYGYTF,TGCAGCGGAGCTGGGACAGACAACTATGGCTACACCTTC
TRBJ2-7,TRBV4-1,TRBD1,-,CASSLQQGYEQYF,TGCGCCAGCAGCCTACAACAGGGGTACGAGCAGTACTTC
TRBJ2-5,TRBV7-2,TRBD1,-,CASSLAGTGEETQYF,TGTGCCAGCAGCTTGGCCGGGACAGGGGAAGAGACCCAGTACTTC
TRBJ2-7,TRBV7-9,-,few,CASSPRQSSYEQYF,TGTGCCAGCAGCCCTCGACAGTCCTCCTACGAGCAGTACTTC
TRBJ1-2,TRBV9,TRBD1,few,CASSARDSFYGYTF,TGTGCCAGCAGCGCCCGGGACAGCTTCTATGGCTACACCTTC
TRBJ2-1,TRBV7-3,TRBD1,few,CASSFIRTGSQFF,TGTGCCAGCAGCTTTATCCGGACAGGTAGTCAGTTCTTC
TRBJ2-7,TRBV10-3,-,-,CAISDLGLRGYEQYF,TGTGCCATCAGTGACCTTGGACTGCGGGGCTACGAGCAGTACTTC
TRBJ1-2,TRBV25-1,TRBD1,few,CASSDYRGTVRYTF,TGTGCCAGCAGCGACTACAGGGGTACAGTGCGGTACACCTTC
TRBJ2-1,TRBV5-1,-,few,CASSKEVGGGVFHEQFF,TGCGCCAGCAGCAAAGAGGTCGGCGGCGGGGTTTTCCATGAGCAGTTCTTC
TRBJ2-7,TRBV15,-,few,CATSRDRKSGEQYF,TGTGCCACCAGCAGAGACAGGAAGTCCGGCGAGCAGTACTTC